This TCR beta chain derives from a study of immune cell composition in non-small cell lung cancer. Study-level points and caveats: Top 10 clone scores and clonality were higher in squamous than adenocarcinoma.

This clone was observed a few times. The antigen is unknown. This CDR3 contains 16 residues. After removal of 4 bases from V and 2 bases from J, the junction contained 2 bases not matched to a gene. Germline V gene sequence: CDR1 SGHTA, CDR2 FQGNSA. Using immunoSEQ multiplex PCR, the repertoire was profiled, and TCRdb retains in-frame clones only, with some absent. The sample holds some 14,000 clones, roughly 80% seen once. Sequencing was carried out using lung tumor tissue. This receptor was taken from a human donor with non-small cell lung cancer. The J gene is TRBJ2-3, the V gene TRBV7-2; 14 bases line up with TRBD2. The DNA of the CDR3 is TGTGCCAGCAGCTGGGGACTAGCGGGAGTCACAGATACGCAGTATTTT. Translated, it gives CASSWGLAGVTDTQYF.